The 20 T cell receptor beta chains reported below all come from one sample, sequenced in a study of blood T cell repertoires in COVID-19. Profiled with immunoSEQ multiplex PCR; TCRdb holds only in-frame clones, not every one. The table lists roughly 380,000 clones, roughly 90% of them singletons. Sequences were obtained from peripheral blood. Receptor source: a woman aged 40 to 55 with COVID-19, enrolled during active disease.

This chain joins TRBV4-1 and TRBJ1-1; D perhaps matches TRBD1 (5 bases). The V end lost 0 bases, the J end lost 5 bases, and 25 bases lay between the germline ends. Germline V CDR1 and CDR2: MGHRA, YSYEKL. This CDR3 is 19 amino acids long. As DNA, the CDR3 is TGCGCCAGCAGCCAAGATCGGGGGTTCGTCGGGACGGGATGGACTGAAGCTTTCTTT. This encodes CASSQDRGFVGTGWTEAFF.

V gene TRBV5-5 combines with J gene TRBJ1-3; D perhaps matches TRBD1 (6 bases). The germline gives CDR1 SGHKS, CDR2 YYEKEE (reference sequence). Trimming took off 6 bases at V and 0 bases at J, with 10 bases between the two ends. This CDR3 has 14 amino acids. The CDR3: CASTTGYSGNTIYF. DNA of the CDR3: TGTGCCAGCACGACAGGATACTCTGGAAACACCATATATTTT.

This chain's CDR3 is CASSAGGIPNTEAFF. CDR3 bases: TGTGCCAGCAGCGCAGGGGGGATCCCGAACACTGAAGCTTTCTTT. The rearrangement uses TRBV7-3 and TRBJ1-1; 7 bases map to TRBD1. The junction had 7 bases not matched to a gene; V was cut back by 5 bases and J by 1 base. This CDR3 comprises 15 residues. Germline V gives CDR1 SGHTA, CDR2 FQGTGA.

As concerns this clone: Other DNA variants within this sample encode the same CDR3. The chain has TRBV3-1 (or the pseudogene TRBV3-2) and TRBJ2-7, with D uncertain. In germline, CDR1 is LGHDT, CDR2 YNNKEL (reference sequence). Trimming took off 3 bases at V and 3 bases at J, with 6 bases between the two ends. The CDR3 extends over 12 amino acids. The CDR3 DNA reads TGTGCCAGCAGCCAGAGAGACTACGAGCAGTACTTC. This codes for CASSQRDYEQYF.

V and J are TRBV30 and TRBJ2-7; tentative D call: TRBD1 (5 bases). The ends were cut back, 5 bases at V and 2 bases at J, with 10 bases in the middle. The CDR3 is made up of 12 amino acids. CDR1 is GTSNPN and CDR2 is SVGIG in the germline V gene (reference sequence). This CDR3 reads CAWLQGTYEQYF. The CDR3 DNA reads TGTGCCTGGTTGCAGGGAACCTACGAGCAGTACTTC.

The chain uses TRBV4-3 and TRBJ2-1; D not resolved. Germline V gives CDR1 LGHNA, CDR2 YSLEER. V lost 1 base to trimming and J lost 0 bases, with 7 bases between them. The CDR3 consists of 15 residues. The CDR3: CASSQGSSSYNEQFF. Here the CDR3 DNA reads TGCGCCAGCAGCCAAGGCTCGAGCTCCTACAATGAGCAGTTCTTC.

V usage is TRBV4-3 and J usage is TRBJ2-3; 8 positions agree with TRBD2. Trimming cost V 3 bases and J 10 bases; bases outside gene matches: 6. Germline assignment: CDR1 LGHNA and CDR2 YSLEER. The CDR3 length is 13 residues. Here the CDR3 DNA reads TGCGCCAGCAGCCAGGGAGCGGGGGCAGCGCAGTATTTT. As protein: CASSQGAGAAQYF.

The chain links TRBV7-2 to TRBJ2-5, with D possibly matching TRBD2 (7 bases). Germline V gene data show CDR1 as SGHTA and CDR2 as FQGNSA. Trimming took off 3 bases at V and 5 bases at J, with 16 bases between the two ends. The CDR3 length is 15 residues. This chain's CDR3 is CASSFGDGGRETQYF. The CDR3 nucleotides read TGTGCCAGCAGCTTCGGCGACGGGGGGCGTGAGACCCAGTACTTC.

The chain recombines TRBV6-2 or TRBV6-3 with TRBJ1-2, with a possible D match to TRBD1 (5 bases). Germline assignment: CDR1 MNHEY and CDR2 SVGEGT. The CDR3 sequence is 12 residues long. The V end was cut by 5 bases, the J end by 5 bases, with 9 bases between. This chain's CDR3 is CASSQSGYGYTF. CDR3 DNA: TGTGCCAGCAGTCAATCAGGGTATGGCTACACCTTC.

This clone appeared once. This rearrangement joins TRBV19 to TRBJ2-3; D not certain. V lost 4 bases and J 1 base, leaving 9 bases between the germline ends. Germline V gene data show CDR1 as LNHDA and CDR2 as SQIVND (reference sequence). The CDR3 loop spans 14 amino acids. This CDR3 is CASSTRSRTDTQYF. DNA for the CDR3: TGTGCCAGTAGTACTCGGTCACGCACAGATACGCAGTATTTT.

This clone was picked up a small number of times. For the CDR3, the DNA is TGTGCCACCAGCAGGGAATCACAAGCGAGCAATCAGCCCCAGCATTTT. Protein: CATSRESQASNQPQHF. V usage is TRBV15 and J usage is TRBJ1-5; no firm D call. Germline V lookup: CDR1 LNHNV, CDR2 YYDKDF (reference sequence). Trimming cost V 3 bases and J 1 base, with 13 bases left between them. The CDR3 runs to 16 residues. The variable domain in full, with the rest retrieved from reference TRBV15 and TRBJ1-5, is DAMVIQNPRYQVTQFGKPVTLSCSQTLNHNVMYWYQQKSSQAPKLLFHYYDKDFNNEADTPDNFQSRRPNTSFCFLDIRSPGLGDTAMYLCATSRESQASNQPQHFGDGTRLSIL.

This clone came up a few times. The V gene is TRBV7-9, the J gene TRBJ2-7; tentatively, D is TRBD2 (5 bases). V gave up 7 bases and J gave up 3 bases, with 19 bases separating them. This CDR3 has 15 amino acids. In germline, CDR1 is SEHNR, CDR2 FQNEAQ (reference sequence). CDR3 in DNA: TGTGCCAGCACCTCCCTCCGAAGCGGCGGCTACGAGCAGTACTTC. Its translation: CASTSLRSGGYEQYF.

V usage is TRBV14 and J usage is TRBJ1-2; D ambiguous. This CDR3 spans 16 amino acids. Trimming stripped 0 bases from V and 0 bases from J, with 11 bases between. Germline loops: CDR1 SGHDN, CDR2 FVKESK. CDR3 sequence (DNA): TGTGCCAGCAGCCAAGATCCTCCGGGAGCTAACTATGGCTACACCTTC. The encoded protein is CASSQDPPGANYGYTF.

V usage is TRBV5-6 and J usage is TRBJ1-1, with a possible D match to TRBD1 (5 bases). The V gene lost 4 bases and the J gene lost 0 bases, with 10 bases spanning the gap. The CDR3 sequence is 14 residues long. Per the germline V gene, CDR1 is SGHDT and CDR2 is YYEEEE. CDR3 protein: CASSRDRMNTEAFF. The DNA of the CDR3 is TGTGCCAGCAGCCGTGACAGAATGAACACTGAAGCTTTCTTT.

V and J are TRBV4-3 and TRBJ1-1, with D perhaps matching TRBD1 (5 bases). Germline V gives CDR1 LGHNA, CDR2 YSLEER. Trimming removed 2 bases from V and 4 bases from J, with 14 bases in between. This CDR3 comprises 15 residues. The CDR3 DNA reads as TGCGCCAGCAGCCAAAGATGGGGGGGTGGCACTGAAGCTTTCTTT. It yields the protein CASSQRWGGGTEAFF.

This chain links TRBV13 with TRBJ1-1; D is undetermined. Germline V lookup: CDR1 PRHDT, CDR2 FYEKMQ (reference sequence). Trimming removed 0 bases from V and 0 bases from J, with 8 bases in between. This CDR3 spans 15 amino acids. CDR3 sequence: CASSLGQTMNTEAFF. The DNA for the CDR3 is TGTGCCAGCAGCTTAGGACAGACCATGAACACTGAAGCTTTCTTT.

This chain uses TRBV19 with TRBJ1-1; TRBD1 is a possible D gene (5 bases). Trimming removed 2 bases at V and 1 base at J, with 11 bases between. The CDR3 consists of 15 residues. CDR1 and CDR2 (germline): LNHDA, SQIVND (reference sequence). The chain's CDR3 is CASSIYGGGNTEAFF. For the CDR3, the DNA is TGTGCCAGTAGTATATACGGGGGTGGGAACACTGAAGCTTTCTTT.

A note on this clone: One end of the junction does not line up with germline, which may come from a read error. The J gene is TRBJ2-1, the V gene TRBV7-7; possibly TRBD2 for D (6 bases). The CDR3 runs to 15 residues. Germline CDR1 reads SSHAT; CDR2 reads FNYEAQ (reference sequence). The CDR3 reads CASSLVADPSYEQFF. The CDR3 region has the DNA TGTGCTAGCAGCTTAGTAGCGGATCCGTCCTATGAGCAGTTCTTC.

This clone was observed once. This rearrangement joins TRBV18 to TRBJ1-1; 8 bases fit TRBD1. The CDR3 runs 15 residues. The trim removed 3 bases at V and 5 bases at J, leaving 8 bases unmatched. CDR1 and CDR2 (germline): KGHSH, LQKENI. The CDR3 coding sequence is TGTGCCAGCTCACCGACTCAGACAGGGGTGACTGAAGCTTTCTTT. The encoded protein is CASSPTQTGVTEAFF.

The genes are TRBV6-2 or TRBV6-3 and TRBJ2-7; D is unresolved. Germline V gene sequence: CDR1 MNHEY, CDR2 SVGEGT. The CDR3 runs 12 residues. The V end was cut by 0 bases, the J end by 5 bases, with 5 bases between. The DNA of the CDR3 is TGTGCCAGCAGTTACTCCCTTCACGAGCAGTACTTC. Translating gives CASSYSLHEQYF.